This T cell receptor (beta chain) emerged from a study of blood T cell repertoires in COVID-19. Study-wide background: T cells, B-cell-depleted T cells, or PBMCs supplied cDNA or gDNA.

Germline-derived CDR1 and CDR2 are MNHEY and SVGAGI. The CDR3 covers 13 residues. The J segment lost 5 bases and the V segment lost 7 bases, leaving 4 bases of the junction unmatched. Per the original data handling: The assay estimated nucleated cells by amplifying reference gene primers. Assay: immunoSEQ multiplex PCR; the TCRdb copy retains only in-frame clones and omits some. The DNA was the basis for D and trimming; V, J and clone size are from that table. The sample shows some 190,000 clones, 88% of them seen only once. Sequenced input: peripheral blood. V is TRBV6-5 and J is TRBJ2-7; 11 nucleotides agree with TRBD2. The TCR was taken from a woman aged 40 to 50 who had recovered from COVID-19. This CDR3 is CASKELAGDEQYF. CDR3 nucleotide sequence: TGTGCCAGCAAGGAACTAGCGGGAGACGAGCAGTACTTC.